These 2 T cell receptor beta chains share one sample of origin, sequenced in a study of T-cell memory formation after mild COVID-19. One entry per CDR3 protein, called by TCRdb with MiXCR from the 5' RACE reads. The data contain about 390,000 distinct CDR3 sequences, approximately 15% of them seen just once; the ten biggest clones take up about 22%. Input material: PBMCs or a T cell subset sorted from them (not recorded which). The origin of the receptors is a man younger than 35 who had mild COVID-19 (a few samples of this study predate the infection). Cell type and time point are not known.

The rearrangement links TRBV4-3 to TRBJ1-5, with a weak D call TRBD1 (5 bases). There are 13 residues in the CDR3. Germline CDR1 reads LGHNA; CDR2 reads YSLEER. V lost 4 bases to trimming and J lost 7 bases, with 11 bases between them. The CDR3: CASSPAREQPQHF. CDR3 nucleotides: TGCGCCAGCAGCCCGGCCAGGGAACAGCCCCAGCATTTT.

The chain joins TRBV27 to TRBJ2-1; the D is unclear. Trimming left V 5 bases short and J 10 bases short, with 12 bases between. CDR1 is MNHEY, CDR2 SMNVEV, per germline (reference sequence). This CDR3 has 12 amino acids. The CDR3 spells CASSPGLLEQFF. DNA for the CDR3: TGTGCCAGCAGTCCTGGTCTCTTGGAGCAGTTCTTC.